The 31 T cell receptor beta chains presented below share a single source sample, sequenced in a study of vaccination effects on CD4 cells after COVID-19 (dated by TCRdb to the early 2020s). Their target antigens are unknown. Libraries were prepared through the immunoSEQ multiplex PCR assay. TCRdb limited this immuneACCESS table to in-frame rearrangements with V and J called. A share of clones is missing; checked studies link under half to unresolved V genes, and the rest is unexplained. The sample data list about 36,000 clones, and approximately 72% of these were observed just once. Approximately 15% of the sample lies in the top ten. In the ViraFEST assay, PBMC were stimulated with viral peptide pools, and TCR sequencing was then used to find antigen-specific CD4+ T cell clonotypes based on their expansion. After around ten days of culture, CD4+ T cells were isolated with the EasySep CD4+ T cell isolation kit. Convalescent patients had PCR-confirmed SARS-CoV-2 infection between March and December 2020, before Alpha, Beta and Delta variants emerged in the United States.

The source material was CD4+ T cells from PBMCs cultured with HCoV-NL63 spike peptides, sampled before COVID-19 vaccination. According to the study, the label for this sample's cell subset or site signals: HCoV-NL63 spike overlapping peptide pool stimulation. Receptors originate from a human donor who had a prior SARS-CoV-2 infection.

The chain couples TRBV7-2 to TRBJ2-2, with D unclear. CDR3 length equals 17 residues. Trimming removed 1 base at V and 3 bases at J, with 15 bases between. Germline V gene data show CDR1 as SGHTA and CDR2 as FQGNSA. The CDR3 nucleotides are TGTGCCAGCAGCTTAGTCTTTACCCTAACGGACACCGGGGAGCTGTTTTTT. Its translation: CASSLVFTLTDTGELFF.

The V call is TRBV9, the J call TRBJ2-3; D gene unclear. V was pared by 0 bases and J by 2 bases, with 10 bases between. Germline CDR1 SGDLS, CDR2 YYNGEE. CDR3 length: 15 residues. The DNA for the CDR3 is TGTGCCAGCAGCGTAGCAGCCGGGTACACAGATACGCAGTATTTT. This translates into CASSVAAGYTDTQYF.

V and J are TRBV2 and TRBJ1-4; no firm D call. Trimming cost V 7 bases and J 4 bases, with 22 bases left between them. Germline loops: CDR1 SNHLY, CDR2 FYNNEI. This CDR3 has 17 residues. The CDR3 DNA is TGTGCCAGCACCGAGGATCGGGGTTTTACCGTTAATGAAAAACTGTTTTTT. Its translation is CASTEDRGFTVNEKLFF.

The chain joins TRBV11-2 to TRBJ2-3; D ambiguous. Germline CDR1 reads SGHAT; CDR2 reads FQNNGV. The CDR3 covers 13 residues. V lost 1 base to trimming and J lost 4 bases, with 6 bases between them. The CDR3 loop is CASSLGRPDTQYF. The CDR3 bases are TGTGCCAGCAGCTTAGGAAGGCCAGATACGCAGTATTTT. The full variable domain, with the rest looked up from reference TRBV11-2 and TRBJ2-3, is EAGVAQSPRYKIIEKRQSVAFWCNPISGHATLYWYQQILGQGPKLLIQFQNNGVVDDSQLPKDRFSAERLKGVDSTLKIQPAKLEDSAVYLCASSLGRPDTQYFGPGTRLTVL.

The chain employs TRBV5-1 and TRBJ1-4, with a weak D call TRBD1 (6 bases). This CDR3 spans 16 amino acids. Germline CDR1 and CDR2: SGHRS and YFSETQ. The V and J ends lost 2 bases and 0 bases respectively, with 11 bases between them. CDR3 loop: CASSLGQSATNEKLFF. CDR3 sequence (DNA): TGCGCCAGCAGCTTAGGACAGAGTGCAACTAATGAAAAACTGTTTTTT.

The rearrangement uses TRBV7-2 and TRBJ2-4; the D is unclear. This CDR3 spans 16 amino acids. Germline-derived CDR1 and CDR2 are SGHTA and FQGNSA. The V gene lost 5 bases and the J gene lost 6 bases, with 20 bases spanning the gap. The CDR3 coding sequence is TGTGCCAGCAGCCCCGACGGGCTTCGAGGTAGAAACATTCAGTACTTC. Translating gives CASSPDGLRGRNIQYF.

The V gene is TRBV27, the J gene TRBJ2-5; TRBD2 matches at 11 bases. The CDR3 has 13 amino acids. The germline gives CDR1 MNHEY, CDR2 SMNVEV (reference sequence). V gave up 6 bases and J gave up 3 bases; unmatched junction bases: 0. The CDR3 loop is CASRLAGEETQYF. The CDR3 DNA reads TGTGCCAGCAGACTAGCGGGAGAAGAGACCCAGTACTTC.

CDR3 in DNA: TGTGCCAGCAGTGAGCACAGGGCAGGTCGGGGTGGCTACACCTTC. Residues: CASSEHRAGRGGYTF. The gene calls are TRBV2 and TRBJ1-2, with D perhaps TRBD1 (6 bases). V dropped 3 bases and J dropped 7 bases, with 18 bases sitting between them. CDR1 and CDR2 (germline): SNHLY, FYNNEI. The CDR3 extends over 15 amino acids.

This chain joins TRBV2 and TRBJ2-7; 8 nucleotides line up with TRBD1. Trimming took 8 bases from V and 8 from J; bases not matched to a gene: 5. The CDR3 runs 11 residues. The germline CDR1 and CDR2 sequences are SNHLY and FYNNEI. CDR3 amino acids: CASHRTGQQYF. The DNA of the CDR3 is TGTGCCAGCCACCGGACAGGGCAGCAGTACTTC.

This clone was counted a single time. The V call is TRBV3-1 (or the pseudogene TRBV3-2), the J call TRBJ2-7; D unresolved. The CDR3 length is 11 residues. CDR1 is LGHDT, CDR2 YNNKEL, per germline (reference sequence). V was clipped by 1 base and J by 4 bases, with 2 bases between them. The CDR3 DNA reads as TGTGCCAGCAGCCAAGTTTACGAGCAGTACTTC. As protein: CASSQVYEQYF.

The chain has TRBV2 and TRBJ2-7; no definite D call. The germline V gene encodes CDR1 SNHLY and CDR2 FYNNEI. Between the trimmed V and J ends, which lost 0 bases and 4 bases, there was a span of 4 bases. The CDR3 contains 12 residues. CDR3 coding DNA: TGTGCCAGCAGTGAAGCGGTGTACGAGCAGTACTTC. Protein product: CASSEAVYEQYF.

V and J are TRBV7-3 and TRBJ2-3; D might be TRBD2 (6 bases). CDR3 size: 16 residues. The V gene lost 2 bases and the J gene lost 0 bases, with 12 bases spanning the gap. Germline assignment: CDR1 SGHTA and CDR2 FQGTGA. CDR3 bases: TGTGCCAGCAGCTTATCGGCGGGGTCTAGCACAGATACGCAGTATTTT. Translated, it gives CASSLSAGSSTDTQYF.

The gene calls are TRBV28 and TRBJ1-2; TRBD1 matches 7 bases. The CDR3 sequence is 14 residues long. Looked up from germline, CDR1 is MDHEN and CDR2 is SYDVKM. The ends lost 4 bases at V and 6 bases at J; junction bases unmatched: 8. CDR3 bases: TGTGCCAGCAGTTCGTCCAGGACAGGTGATGGCTACACCTTC. It specifies CASSSSRTGDGYTF.

The chain is built from TRBV4-2 and TRBJ2-7; 10 positions match TRBD2. CDR1 and CDR2 (germline): LGHNA, YNFKEQ. V was pared by 1 base and J by 4 bases, with 4 bases of the junction left unmatched. There are 15 residues in the CDR3. Here the CDR3 reads CASSQGLAGVYEQYF. The CDR3 DNA follows: TGTGCCAGCAGCCAAGGGCTAGCGGGAGTTTACGAGCAGTACTTC.

This chain connects TRBV18 to TRBJ2-1, with D uncertain. Trimming left V 2 bases short and J 5 bases short, with 10 bases between. The germline V gene encodes CDR1 KGHSH and CDR2 LQKENI. There are 14 residues in the CDR3. CDR3 coding DNA: TGTGCCAGCTCACCAGGTATCCGAAACAATGAGCAGTTCTTC. It specifies CASSPGIRNNEQFF.

This clone was detected once. The chain employs TRBV9 and TRBJ1-2; D remains ambiguous. The CDR3 contains 16 residues. Germline CDR1 and CDR2: SGDLS and YYNGEE. The V end was cut by 5 bases, the J end by 2 bases, with 19 bases between. The CDR3 reads CASRSEGGELNYGYTF. CDR3 sequence (DNA): TGTGCCAGCAGGTCAGAGGGTGGGGAGTTAAACTATGGCTACACCTTC.

The CDR3 coding sequence is TGTGCCAGCAGCGGCCACCAAGAGACCCAGTACTTC. Its protein is CASSGHQETQYF. The chain combines TRBV4-2 with TRBJ2-5; D gene unclear. CDR1 is LGHNA and CDR2 is YNFKEQ in the germline V gene. V lost 5 bases and J 0 bases, leaving 4 bases between the germline ends. The CDR3 is made up of 12 amino acids.

The gene calls are TRBV5-1 and TRBJ1-2; unclear D gene. Trimming pared 2 bases from V and 1 base from J, leaving 6 bases between. There are 13 residues in the CDR3. Per germline, CDR1 SGHRS and CDR2 YFSETQ. The CDR3 protein is CASSLENNYGYTF. In nucleotides, the CDR3 is TGCGCCAGCAGCTTAGAGAATAACTATGGCTACACCTTC.

The chain recombines TRBV27 with TRBJ2-3; D is tentatively TRBD1 or TRBD2 (5 bases each). Trimming removed 4 bases at V and 3 bases at J, with 14 bases between. Germline values: CDR1 MNHEY, CDR2 SMNVEV (reference sequence). The CDR3 contains 15 residues. The CDR3 region has the DNA TGTGCCAGCAGTTCTTGGGGGTCTGGGACAGATACGCAGTATTTT. This translates into CASSSWGSGTDTQYF.

The V call is TRBV5-6, the J call TRBJ2-3, with D unclear. Germline V gives CDR1 SGHDT, CDR2 YYEEEE. This CDR3 has 12 amino acids. V dropped 3 bases and J dropped 1 base, with 3 bases sitting between them. CDR3 in DNA: TGTGCCAGCAGCTCAGGCACAGATACGCAGTATTTT. This sequence encodes CASSSGTDTQYF.

The chain couples TRBV6-2 or TRBV6-3 to TRBJ2-5, with D hard to call. This CDR3 is 13 amino acids long. Trimming left V 5 bases short and J 1 base short, with 8 bases between. The germline CDR1 and CDR2 sequences are MNHEY and SVGEGT. The CDR3 coding sequence is TGTGCCAGCAGTAAACCAACCCAAGAGACCCAGTACTTC. Its translation: CASSKPTQETQYF.

This chain links TRBV7-4 with TRBJ2-1; D not certain. This CDR3 contains 14 residues. The V and J ends lost 8 bases and 4 bases respectively, with 15 bases between them. The germline gives CDR1 SGHVT, CDR2 SQSDAQ. The CDR3 DNA is TGTGCCAGCGGGTTGATCGGGTGTTACAATGAGCAGTTCTTC. Protein: CASGLIGCYNEQFF.

The chain carries TRBV5-1 and TRBJ1-1, with a possible D match to TRBD1 (5 bases). Per germline, CDR1 SGHRS and CDR2 YFSETQ. Trimming stripped 0 bases from V and 1 base from J, with 7 bases between. The CDR3 has 14 amino acids. The CDR3 here is CASSLGGANTEAFF. Here the CDR3 DNA reads TGCGCCAGCAGCTTGGGGGGCGCGAACACTGAAGCTTTCTTT.

This clone is a singleton in its sample. The chain uses TRBV5-1 and TRBJ1-6, with TRBD1 identical over 10 bases. The junction had 2 bases not matched to a gene; V was cut back by 4 bases and J by 7 bases. Germline loops: CDR1 SGHRS, CDR2 YFSETQ. The CDR3 length is 14 residues. CDR3 sequence: CASSRDRGNSPLHF. The CDR3 DNA sequence: TGCGCCAGCAGCCGGGACAGGGGAAATTCACCCCTCCACTTT.

As DNA, the CDR3 is TGTGCCAGCAGTTCGGACGGAGCCTACGAGCAGTACTTC. It specifies CASSSDGAYEQYF. The chain has TRBV2 and TRBJ2-7, with D hard to call. This CDR3 is 13 amino acids long. Germline loops: CDR1 SNHLY, CDR2 FYNNEI. Trimming left V 5 bases short and J 2 bases short, with 10 bases between.

The chain carries TRBV6-5 and TRBJ1-4; TRBD1 might be the D (5 bases). Germline lookup yields CDR1 MNHEY and CDR2 SVGAGI. The length of the CDR3 is 15 residues. The V end lost 6 bases, the J end lost 7 bases, and 18 bases lay between the germline ends. Here the CDR3 reads CASRPERGLGEKLFF. In DNA, the CDR3 is TGTGCCAGCAGACCCGAGCGGGGACTGGGTGAAAAACTGTTTTTT.

CDR3 residues: CSVGRQETQYF. The CDR3, as DNA: TGCAGTGTAGGGAGGCAAGAGACCCAGTACTTC. The V call is TRBV20-1, the J call TRBJ2-5; possible D gene TRBD2, 6 bases. Germline assignment: CDR1 DFQATT and CDR2 SNEGSKA (reference sequence). The V end lost 7 bases, the J end lost 2 bases, and 8 bases lay between the germline ends. This CDR3 spans 11 amino acids.

V and J are TRBV5-1 and TRBJ2-3; D perhaps matches TRBD1 (6 bases). The CDR3 length is 19 residues. The V gene's germline CDR1 is SGHRS and CDR2 YFSETQ. V gave up 0 bases and J gave up 1 base, with 21 bases separating them. The chain's CDR3 is CASSLVGRIQGRGTDTQYF. The DNA of the CDR3 is TGCGCCAGCAGCTTGGTCGGTCGTATACAGGGTAGGGGCACAGATACGCAGTATTTT.

The chain combines TRBV5-1 with TRBJ2-1; possibly TRBD1 for D (5 bases). This CDR3 spans 13 amino acids. The V end lost 4 bases, the J end lost 4 bases, and 9 bases lay between the germline ends. CDR1 SGHRS and CDR2 YFSETQ come from the germline V gene. The CDR3 loop reads CASSQDSYNEQFF. DNA of the CDR3: TGCGCCAGCAGCCAAGACAGTTACAATGAGCAGTTCTTC. The full variable domain, with the rest looked up from reference TRBV5-1 and TRBJ2-1, is KAGVTQTPRYLIKTRGQQVTLSCSPISGHRSVSWYQQTPGQGLQFLFEYFSETQRNKGNFPGRFSGRQFSNSRSEMNVSTLELGDSALYLCASSQDSYNEQFFGPGTRLTVL.

The rearrangement joins TRBV6-5 to TRBJ2-3, with D maybe TRBD2 (5 bases). V lost 7 bases, J lost 0 bases, and 11 bases lay in between. From germline, CDR1 is MNHEY and CDR2 SVGAGI. The CDR3 is 14 residues long. CDR3 bases: TGTGCCAGCAAGGGTCGGGGTAGCACAGATACGCAGTATTTT. It translates to CASKGRGSTDTQYF.

The J gene is TRBJ2-5, the V gene TRBV5-4, with TRBD2 matching 11 bases. V lost 1 base to trimming and J lost 5 bases; unmatched junction nucleotides: 7. This CDR3 has 16 residues. Germline CDR1 and CDR2: SGHNT and YYREEE (reference sequence). The chain's CDR3 is CASSLPLAGVRETQYF. The CDR3 region has the DNA TGTGCCAGCAGCTTGCCACTAGCGGGAGTACGGGAGACCCAGTACTTC.